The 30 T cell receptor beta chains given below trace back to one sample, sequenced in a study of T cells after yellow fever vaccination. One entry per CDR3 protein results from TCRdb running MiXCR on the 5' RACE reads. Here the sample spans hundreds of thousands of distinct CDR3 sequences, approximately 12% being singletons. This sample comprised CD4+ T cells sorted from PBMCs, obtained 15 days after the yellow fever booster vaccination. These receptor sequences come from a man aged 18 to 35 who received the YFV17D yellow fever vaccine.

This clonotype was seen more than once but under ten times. CDR3 amino acids: CASSLLGPPAQGNYF. In nucleotides, the CDR3 is TGTGCCAGCAGCTTATTAGGCCCCCCAGCTCAGGGAAATTATTTT. The rearrangement uses TRBV7-2 and TRBJ2-3; possible D gene TRBD1, 5 bases. The CDR3 extends over 15 amino acids. Germline values: CDR1 SGHTA, CDR2 FQGNSA. Trimming cost V 2 bases and J 15 bases, with 24 bases left between them.

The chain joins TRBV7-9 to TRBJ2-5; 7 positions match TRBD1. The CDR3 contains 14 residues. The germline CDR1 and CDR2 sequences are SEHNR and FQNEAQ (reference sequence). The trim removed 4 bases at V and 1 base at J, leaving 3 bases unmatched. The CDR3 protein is CASSYRTGQETQYF. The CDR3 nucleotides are TGTGCCAGCAGCTACCGGACAGGCCAAGAGACCCAGTACTTC.

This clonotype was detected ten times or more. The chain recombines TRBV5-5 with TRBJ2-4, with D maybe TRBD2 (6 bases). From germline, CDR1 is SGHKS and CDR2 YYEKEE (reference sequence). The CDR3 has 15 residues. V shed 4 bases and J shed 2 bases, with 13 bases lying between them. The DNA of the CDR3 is TGTGCCAGCAGCCCGGCGGGGACGTCCAAAAACATTCAGTACTTC. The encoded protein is CASSPAGTSKNIQYF.

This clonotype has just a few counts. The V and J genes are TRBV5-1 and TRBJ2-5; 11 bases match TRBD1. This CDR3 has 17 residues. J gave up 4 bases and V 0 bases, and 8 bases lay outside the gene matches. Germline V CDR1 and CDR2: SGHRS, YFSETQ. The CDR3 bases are TGCGCCAGCAGCTTGGAACCGGGACAGGGGGAGAGAGAGACCCAGTACTTC. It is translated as CASSLEPGQGERETQYF.

Here the CDR3 DNA reads TGTGCCAGCAGGGCAGGTCGGTCGTACCAAGAGACCCAGTACTTC. Protein product: CASRAGRSYQETQYF. This chain connects TRBV6-1 to TRBJ2-5; D is unclear. The V end was cut by 6 bases, the J end by 0 bases, with 14 bases between. This CDR3 is 15 amino acids long. Germline V gene data show CDR1 as MNHNS and CDR2 as SASEGT.

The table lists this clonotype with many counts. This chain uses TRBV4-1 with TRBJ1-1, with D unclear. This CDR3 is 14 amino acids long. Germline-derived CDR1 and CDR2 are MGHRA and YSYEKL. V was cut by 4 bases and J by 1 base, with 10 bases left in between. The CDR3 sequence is CASSPYQRNTEAFF. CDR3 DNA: TGCGCCAGCAGCCCGTACCAGCGGAACACTGAAGCTTTCTTT.

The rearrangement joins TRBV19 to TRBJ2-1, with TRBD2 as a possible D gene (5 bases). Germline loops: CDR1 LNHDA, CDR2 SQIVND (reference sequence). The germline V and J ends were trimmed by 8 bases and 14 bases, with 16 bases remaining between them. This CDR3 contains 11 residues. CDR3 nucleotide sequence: TGTGCCAGTGGGATCGGAAGAGCGGAGTTCTTC. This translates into CASGIGRAEFF.

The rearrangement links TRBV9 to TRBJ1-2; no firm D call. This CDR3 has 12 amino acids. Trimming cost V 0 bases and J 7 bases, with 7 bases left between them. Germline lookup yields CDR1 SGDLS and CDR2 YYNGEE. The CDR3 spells CASSVAEGGYTF. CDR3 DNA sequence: TGTGCCAGCAGCGTAGCTGAGGGTGGCTACACCTTC.

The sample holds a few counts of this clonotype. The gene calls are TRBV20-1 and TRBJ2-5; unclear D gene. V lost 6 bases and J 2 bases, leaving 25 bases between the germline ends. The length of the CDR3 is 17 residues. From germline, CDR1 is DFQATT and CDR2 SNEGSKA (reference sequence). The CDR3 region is CSAKTKIKLGSQETQYF. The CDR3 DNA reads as TGCAGTGCCAAGACCAAGATTAAGCTAGGGTCACAAGAGACCCAGTACTTC.

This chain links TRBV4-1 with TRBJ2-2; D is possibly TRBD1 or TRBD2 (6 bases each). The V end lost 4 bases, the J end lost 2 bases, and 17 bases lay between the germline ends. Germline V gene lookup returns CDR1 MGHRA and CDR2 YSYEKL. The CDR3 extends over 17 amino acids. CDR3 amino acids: CASSRGATNINTGELFF. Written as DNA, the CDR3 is TGCGCCAGCAGCCGGGGGGCTACGAACATCAACACCGGGGAGCTGTTTTTT.

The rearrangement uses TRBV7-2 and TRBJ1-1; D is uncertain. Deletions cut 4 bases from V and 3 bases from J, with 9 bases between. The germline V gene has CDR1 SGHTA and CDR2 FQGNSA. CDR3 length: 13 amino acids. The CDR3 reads CASSSTWHTEAFF. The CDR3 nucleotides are TGTGCCAGCAGCTCCACTTGGCACACTGAAGCTTTCTTT.

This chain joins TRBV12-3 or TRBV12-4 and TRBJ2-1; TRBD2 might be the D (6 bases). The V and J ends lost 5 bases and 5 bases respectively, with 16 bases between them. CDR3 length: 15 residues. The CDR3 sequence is CASSVAGTRDNEQFF. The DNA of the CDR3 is TGTGCCAGCAGTGTCGCCGGGACTCGCGACAATGAGCAGTTCTTC.

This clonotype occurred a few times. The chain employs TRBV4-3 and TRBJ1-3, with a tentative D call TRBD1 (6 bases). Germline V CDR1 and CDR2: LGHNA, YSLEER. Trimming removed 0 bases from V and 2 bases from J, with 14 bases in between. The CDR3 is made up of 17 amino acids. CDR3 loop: CASSQEPVGGPGNTIYF. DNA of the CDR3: TGCGCCAGCAGCCAAGAGCCGGTAGGGGGACCTGGAAACACCATATATTTT.

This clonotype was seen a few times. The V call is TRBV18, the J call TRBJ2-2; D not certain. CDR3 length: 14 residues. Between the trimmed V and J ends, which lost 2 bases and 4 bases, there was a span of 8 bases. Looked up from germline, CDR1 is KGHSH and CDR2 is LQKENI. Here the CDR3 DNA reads TGTGCCAGCTCACCATCAGGTCTCACCGGGGAGCTGTTTTTT. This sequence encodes CASSPSGLTGELFF. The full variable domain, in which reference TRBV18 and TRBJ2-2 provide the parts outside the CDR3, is NAGVMQNPRHLVRRRGQEARLRCSPMKGHSHVYWYRQLPEEGLKFMVYLQKENIIDESGMPKERFSAEFPKEGPSILRIQQVVRGDSAAYFCASSPSGLTGELFFGEGSRLTVL.

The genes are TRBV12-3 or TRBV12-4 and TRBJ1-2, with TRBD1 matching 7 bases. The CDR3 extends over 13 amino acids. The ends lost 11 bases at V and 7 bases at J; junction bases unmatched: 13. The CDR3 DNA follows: TGTGCCGGGGGACAGAGGCCGGGGGTTGGCTACACCTTC. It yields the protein CAGGQRPGVGYTF.

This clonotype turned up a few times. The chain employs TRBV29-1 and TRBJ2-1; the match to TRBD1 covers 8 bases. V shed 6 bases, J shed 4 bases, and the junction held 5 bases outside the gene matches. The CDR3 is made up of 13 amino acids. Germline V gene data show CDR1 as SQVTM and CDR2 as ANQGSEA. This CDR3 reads CSVDWTGYNEQFF. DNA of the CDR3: TGCAGCGTAGATTGGACAGGGTACAATGAGCAGTTCTTC.

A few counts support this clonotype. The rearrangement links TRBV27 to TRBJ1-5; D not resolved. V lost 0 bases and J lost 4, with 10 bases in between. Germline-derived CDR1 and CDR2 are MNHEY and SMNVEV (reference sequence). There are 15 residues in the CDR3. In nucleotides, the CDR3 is TGTGCCAGCAGTTTATCCTGGCACCGAAATCAGCCCCAGCATTTT. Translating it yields CASSLSWHRNQPQHF.

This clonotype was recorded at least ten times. The CDR3 nucleotides read TGTGCCAGCTCACCACTGACAGGAGAAGAGACCCAGTACTTC. It translates to CASSPLTGEETQYF. J is TRBJ2-5 and V is TRBV18; D is possibly TRBD1 (6 bases). V lost 1 base and J lost 3, with 9 bases in between. In germline, CDR1 is KGHSH, CDR2 LQKENI. The CDR3 length is 14 residues.

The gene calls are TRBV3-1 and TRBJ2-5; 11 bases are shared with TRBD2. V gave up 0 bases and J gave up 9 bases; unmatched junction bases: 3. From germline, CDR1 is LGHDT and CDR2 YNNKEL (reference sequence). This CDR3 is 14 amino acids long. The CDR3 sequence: CASSQELAGEAQYF. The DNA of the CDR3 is TGTGCCAGCAGCCAAGAACTAGCGGGGGAGGCCCAGTACTTC.

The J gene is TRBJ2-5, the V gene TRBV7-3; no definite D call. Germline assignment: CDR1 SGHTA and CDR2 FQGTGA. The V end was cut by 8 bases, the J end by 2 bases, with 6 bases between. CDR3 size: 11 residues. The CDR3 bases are TGTGCCAGCCTCCGTCAAGAGACCCAGTACTTC. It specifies CASLRQETQYF.

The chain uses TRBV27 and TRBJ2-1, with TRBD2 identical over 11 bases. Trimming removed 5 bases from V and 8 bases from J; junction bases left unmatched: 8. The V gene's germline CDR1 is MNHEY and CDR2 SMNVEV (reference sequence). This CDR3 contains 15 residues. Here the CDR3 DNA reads TGTGCCAGCAGTCCCCCCGGACTAGCGGGCCATGAGCAGTTCTTC. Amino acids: CASSPPGLAGHEQFF.

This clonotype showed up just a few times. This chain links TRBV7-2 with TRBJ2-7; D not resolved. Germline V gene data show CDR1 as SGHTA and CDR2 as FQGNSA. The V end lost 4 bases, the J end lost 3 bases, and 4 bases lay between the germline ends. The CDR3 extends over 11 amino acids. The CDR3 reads CASSSFYEQYF. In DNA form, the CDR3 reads TGTGCCAGCAGCTCCTTCTACGAGCAGTACTTC. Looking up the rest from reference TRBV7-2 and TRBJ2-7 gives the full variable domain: GAGVSQSPSNKVTEKGKDVELRCDPISGHTALYWYRQSLGQGLEFLIYFQGNSAPDKSGLPSDRFSAERTGGSVSTLTIQRTQQEDSAVYLCASSSFYEQYFGPGTRLTVT.

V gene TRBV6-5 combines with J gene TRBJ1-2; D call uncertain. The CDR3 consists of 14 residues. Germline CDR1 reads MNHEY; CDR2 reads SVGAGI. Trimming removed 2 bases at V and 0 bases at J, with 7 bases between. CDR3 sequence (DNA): TGTGCCAGCAGTTACAGAAGAGCTAACTATGGCTACACCTTC. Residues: CASSYRRANYGYTF.

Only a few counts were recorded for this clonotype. The DNA for the CDR3 is TGTGCCATCAGTGAGAGCGGGGGGACCCGCGAGCAGTACGTC. This sequence encodes CAISESGGTREQYV. The chain is built from TRBV10-3 and TRBJ2-7, with 9 positions matching TRBD2. The CDR3 covers 14 residues. With V trimmed by 2 bases and J by 6 bases, 5 bases remained unmatched. The germline V gene encodes CDR1 ENHRY and CDR2 SYGVKD.

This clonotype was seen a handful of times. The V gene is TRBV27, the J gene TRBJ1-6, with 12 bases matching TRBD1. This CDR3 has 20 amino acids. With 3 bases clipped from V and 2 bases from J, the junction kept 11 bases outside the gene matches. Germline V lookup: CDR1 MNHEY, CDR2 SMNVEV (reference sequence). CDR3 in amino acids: CASSFKPGTGGFTYNSPLHF. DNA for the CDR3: TGTGCCAGCAGTTTCAAACCCGGGACAGGGGGCTTCACCTATAATTCACCCCTCCACTTT.

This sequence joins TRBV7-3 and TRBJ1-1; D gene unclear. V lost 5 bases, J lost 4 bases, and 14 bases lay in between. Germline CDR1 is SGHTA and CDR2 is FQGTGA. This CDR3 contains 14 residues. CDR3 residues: CASSLRGFGTEAFF. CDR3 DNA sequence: TGTGCCAGCAGCCTCCGCGGGTTTGGCACTGAAGCTTTCTTT.

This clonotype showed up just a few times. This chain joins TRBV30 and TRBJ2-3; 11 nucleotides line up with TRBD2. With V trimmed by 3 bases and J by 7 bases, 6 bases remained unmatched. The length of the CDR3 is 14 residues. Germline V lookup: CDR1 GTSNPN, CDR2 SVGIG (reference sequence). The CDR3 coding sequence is TGTGCCTGGAGGGAGACTAGCGGGGCCAATACGCAGTATTTT. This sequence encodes CAWRETSGANTQYF.

The CDR3 nucleotides are TGCAGTGCTAGAGTCTCGACAGGGCAGAATCAGCCCCAGCATTTT. Its protein is CSARVSTGQNQPQHF. The chain is built from TRBV20-1 and TRBJ1-5; 7 nucleotides match TRBD1. The CDR3 has 15 amino acids. J was trimmed by 4 bases and V by 1 base; bases with no gene match: 7. Germline loops: CDR1 DFQATT, CDR2 SNEGSKA (reference sequence).

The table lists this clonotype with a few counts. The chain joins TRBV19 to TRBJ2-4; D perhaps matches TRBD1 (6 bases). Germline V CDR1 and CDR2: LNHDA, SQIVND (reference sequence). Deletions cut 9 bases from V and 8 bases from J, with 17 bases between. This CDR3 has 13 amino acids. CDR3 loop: CASKKGVEDIQYF. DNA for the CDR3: TGTGCCAGCAAAAAGGGGGTAGAGGACATTCAGTACTTC.

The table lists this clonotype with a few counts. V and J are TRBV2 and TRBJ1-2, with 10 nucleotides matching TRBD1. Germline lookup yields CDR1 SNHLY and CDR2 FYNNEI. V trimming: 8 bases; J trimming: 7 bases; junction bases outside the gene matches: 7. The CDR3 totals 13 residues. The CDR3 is CASGDRGRGGYTF. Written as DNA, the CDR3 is TGTGCCAGCGGAGACAGGGGGCGGGGTGGCTACACCTTC.